This T cell receptor beta chain emerged from a study of Graves' ophthalmopathy and Graves' hyperthyroidism (dated by TCRdb to the late 2010s). About the investigation overall: Peripheral blood samples were taken at the time of initial diagnosis, before any treatment was given. After sampling, hyperthyroidism patients received methimazole starting at 30 mg daily, and ophthalmopathy patients received high-dose intravenous methylprednisolone. An independent validation cohort was composed of fewer than 20 hyperthyroidism patients and about 17 patients who later progressed from hyperthyroidism to ophthalmopathy. In total, over 130 blood samples were TCR-sequenced: roughly 45 ophthalmopathy, some 72 hyperthyroidism and approximately 17 hyperthyroidism-to-ophthalmopathy patients. A discovery set of 100 patients (43 ophthalmopathy, around 57 stable hyperthyroidism) was enrolled to explore V-J signatures distinguishing ophthalmopathy from hyperthyroidism. The study used TCR beta repertoire signatures to distinguish Graves' ophthalmopathy from Graves' hyperthyroidism and to predict progression to ophthalmopathy. In over 5 hyperthyroidism patients, the T-cell repertoire of thyroid tissue was compared with the T-cell repertoire of blood.

For repertoire sequencing, the TCR beta CDR3 regions were amplified from RNA transcripts. HTBI primers and the Qiagen OneStep RT-PCR kit were used in a first-round RT-PCR, which was followed by a second-round multiplex PCR, size selection and purification. Sequencing of the libraries was carried out on an Illumina HiSeq2000 in paired-end mode with 100 bp reads. From the authors' description of their analysis: SOAPnuke was used to process the reads, removing any read that contained adapters or uncalled bases, had a mean Phred below 15, or lacked an exact match to the constant primer or identifier. COPE v1.2.5 was used to merge high-quality paired reads. Clonotypes were defined as unique nucleotide sequences and were aligned to IMGT TRB V, D and J references using MiTCR v1.1. The analysis was limited to V-J combinations with a frequency above 0.0001, which together covered 99.2% of repertoires. For each V-J combination, a TCR clonal expansion and chaos score was defined as F50 clonal expansion divided by the chaos observed in the TCRdist matrix. Welch's t-statistics and random forest were used to narrow the features down to 10 to 15 V-J combinations, which were then fed into a naive Bayes classifier. The similarity between thyroid and blood repertoires was quantified using the Morisita-Horn index. Starting from the raw public reads, TCRdb applied fastp trimming at Q25, assembled clones with MiXCR and retained in-frame beta chains. Each CDR3 protein appears once, grouped with its most common genes and DNA. The V and J calls here are based on TCRdb, not the publication. Recorded for this sample are hundreds of thousands of distinct CDR3 sequences; about two fifths of them occurred a single time. The biggest ten clones account for more than 3% of the sample.

For this clonotype: Its antigen remains undetermined. The germline gene is not matched at one end of the junction; a read error may be the cause.

Ophthalmopathy patients were characterized by moderately to severely active disease, a Clinical Activity Score of at least 3, a NOSPECS grade of at least 4, and a disease duration under 3 months. Patients were excluded if they had other autoimmune diseases, uncontrolled infections, pregnancy or lactation. Clinical symptoms, serum thyroxine, TRAb, thyroid ultrasound and orbital computed tomography formed the basis of the diagnosis. Using Ficoll-Paque density gradient centrifugation, PBMCs were isolated from about 9.2 ml of fresh peripheral blood. Total RNA was extracted with Trizol reagent and quality-checked on an Agilent 2100 Bioanalyzer. Looking up the germline V gene yields CDR1 LGHNA and CDR2 YSLEER. The CDR3 goes from the cysteine to the phenylalanine over 16 residues. The DNA shown is the 48-base CDR3, in frame from base 1. Broader findings and caveats from the paper: In cross-validation, the 13-signature model distinguished ophthalmopathy from stable hyperthyroidism with about 90% sensitivity and almost 83% specificity, and in the test set the corresponding values were roughly 80% and 75%. In validation, the model predicted ophthalmopathy progression with 55% to 71% sensitivity and approximately 75% specificity; some 13 predicted patients were CT-confirmed with GO in a median of approximately six months. Among expanded thyroid clonotypes with frequency above 0.001, most also showed up in blood, which suggests that blood repertoires may reflect the thyroid immune response. No statistical method was used to set the sample size in advance, and the investigators knew which group each participant was assigned to.

The rearranged chain carries TRBV4-3 and TRBJ1-6, with TRBD1 as a weak D call on 6 bases. The specimen was peripheral blood. The receptor was derived from an adult man with Graves' ophthalmopathy. The CDR3 loop reads CASGQDLRGRWSPLHF. The sequenced DNA: TGCGCCAGCGGCCAAGATTTGCGGGGGCGGTGGTCACCCCTCCACTTT.